Listed below are T cell receptor beta chains from one sample, sequenced in a study of early T cells in non-severe SARS-CoV-2 infection. TCRdb redid the calling of the 5' RACE reads with MiXCR, one entry per CDR3 protein. The top ten clones hold about 6.1% of a sample with 80,000 to 100,000 distinct CDR3 sequences, less than 15% of them seen once. The sample consisted of whole blood. These receptors all stem from an adult who was a healthcare worker with PCR-confirmed SARS-CoV-2 infection or an uninfected control (not recorded which). The conserved cysteine and the conserved F or W are not part of the CDR3 here.

13,TRBJ1-1,TRBV24-1,ATSDLPGRDTEAF
11,TRBJ1-5,TRBV5-4,ASSLPREQPQH
14,TRBJ1-6,TRBV7-9,ASSLDPGGVNSPLH
12,TRBJ1-5,TRBV11-2,ASSPGQINQPQH
12,TRBJ2-3,TRBV2,ASSEVRGTDTQY
17,TRBJ2-4,TRBV6-2/TRBV6-3,ASSYSLGGSGGTDNIQY
16,TRBJ2-2,TRBV21-1,ASSKDPGQIINTGELF
13,TRBJ1-6,TRBV7-9,ASSFEGIQGKPLH
13,TRBJ1-5,TRBV5-1,ASSLVGDGYQPQH
13,TRBJ2-1,TRBV5-8,ASSLNPGSYNEQF
15,TRBJ1-3,TRBV18,ASSEKSQQISGNTIY
12,TRBJ1-2,TRBV5-1,ASSIGQGLGGYT
16,TRBJ1-2,TRBV5-1,ASSTIGPTGKGGYGYT
8,TRBJ2-7,TRBV28,ASSSLLQY
16,TRBJ2-3,TRBV7-9,ASSYSRQGGSRTDTQY
12,TRBJ1-2,TRBV7-3,ASSWTGEDYGYT
11,TRBJ2-3,TRBV2,ASNRDVTDTQY
14,TRBJ1-5,TRBV28,ASSLYVSNSNQPQH
11,TRBJ1-4,TRBV7-8,ASSLFLQEKLF
14,TRBJ1-1,TRBV28,ASRWDRVFGNTEAF
12,TRBJ1-6,TRBV12-3/TRBV12-4,ASGPGVSNSPLH
9,TRBJ1-3,TRBV20-1,SASAGTGVY
14,TRBJ1-1,TRBV4-1,ASSLFLETVNTEAF
12,TRBJ2-7,TRBV11-1,ASSLGRRMDEQY
12,TRBJ2-4,TRBV19,ASSMGAAKNIQY
11,TRBJ1-6,TRBV12-3/TRBV12-4,ASSLFENSPLH
13,TRBJ1-2,TRBV4-3,ASSQVGGVVYGYT
13,TRBJ1-2,TRBV7-9,ASSLVGGESNGYT
17,TRBJ2-1,TRBV12-2,ASRPNEFRVNLIHNEQF
12,TRBJ1-2,TRBV27,ASSSLTGTLGYT
12,TRBJ1-6,TRBV28,ASRTPDGNSPLH
12,TRBJ1-1,TRBV20-1,SASFITGLTEAF
11,TRBJ2-7,TRBV7-2,ASSFAGRNEQY
11,TRBJ1-1,TRBV4-1,ASSQKLPGEAF
12,TRBJ2-2,TRBV2,ASSPGLSAGELF
11,TRBJ2-7,TRBV7-9,ASSLLSLGEQY
13,TRBJ1-2,TRBV14,ASSQEDTGGYGYT
16,TRBJ1-6,TRBV4-1,ASSSRDYEGYFNSPLH
10,TRBJ2-1,TRBV5-5,ASSLAQDEQF
13,TRBJ2-2,TRBV5-1,ASRARQVNTGELF
12,TRBJ2-7,TRBV4-1,ASSPGNAGGEQY
11,TRBJ2-5,TRBV19,ASSSQTVETQY
12,TRBJ1-4,TRBV12-3/TRBV12-4,ASSFSRVNEKLF
8,TRBJ1-2,TRBV29-1,SVEEDGYT
14,TRBJ2-3,TRBV5-1,ASSPLTGTNTDTQY
11,TRBJ2-3,TRBV6-2/TRBV6-3,ASTDRGPDTQY
11,TRBJ2-3,TRBV5-1,ASSLALGDTQY
15,TRBJ1-2,TRBV19,ASSIRQGSRANYGYT